The 3 T cell receptor beta chains presented below share a single source sample, sequenced in a study of cytomegalovirus exposure and HLA in healthy donors. Vbeta (60) and Jbeta (13) primers were used in the PCR. Clones were read by immunoSEQ multiplex PCR, and TCRdb kept only the in-frame ones, dropping some. The sample gives more than 110,000 clones, 60% to 85% of which show up once; 2.5% to 3.5% is in the top ten. Sequenced sample: PBMCs. All receptors come from a male donor in good health and CMV-seronegative.

V is TRBV7-9 and J is TRBJ1-1; TRBD1 matches 7 bases. The CDR3 is made up of 14 amino acids. V lost 2 bases, J lost 10 bases, and 10 bases stayed unmatched. Germline CDR1 is SEHNR and CDR2 is FQNEAQ (reference sequence). CDR3 sequence: CASSLISTGSGAFF. The CDR3 coding sequence is TGTGCCAGCAGCTTAATATCGACAGGGTCGGGAGCTTTCTTT.

This chain connects TRBV7-3 to TRBJ2-3, with 7 bases that match TRBD2. The CDR3 contains 15 residues. Germline CDR1 is SGHTA and CDR2 is FQGTGA. The J segment lost 4 bases and the V segment lost 1 base, leaving 5 bases of the junction unmatched. Here the CDR3 reads CASSLKVGGADTQYF. CDR3 in DNA: TGTGCCAGCAGCTTAAAGGTGGGGGGGGCAGATACGCAGTATTTT.

Only one count was recorded for this clone. The rearrangement joins TRBV2 to TRBJ1-5, with D maybe TRBD1 (6 bases). The germline CDR1 and CDR2 sequences are SNHLY and FYNNEI. Trimming pared 9 bases from V and 1 base from J, leaving 19 bases between. This CDR3 has 16 residues. The CDR3 sequence is CARVLDSRESNQPQHF. The CDR3 nucleotides read TGTGCCAGGGTCCTGGACAGTCGCGAAAGCAATCAGCCCCAGCATTTT.